This T cell receptor (beta chain) was observed in a study of blood T cell repertoires in COVID-19 (dated by TCRdb to between 2020 and 2021). With respect to the entire study: Samples covering the acute and convalescent phases of COVID-19 were provided by collaborators in the United States, Italy and Spain. The prospective study material was composed of cDNA or gDNA derived from T cells, B-cell-depleted T cells, or PBMCs. The dataset comprised deeply sampled blood TCRbeta repertoires from subjects exposed to, actively infected with, or recovered from COVID-19. A freely available public database, intended as a resource for researchers studying the immune response to SARS-CoV-2, is where the repertoires were released. The samples were drawn from two sources: the first 160 participants of the ongoing ImmuneRACE study, and over 1,000 subjects contributed by 6 global collaborators. The sample metadata nearly always contained a de-identified subject ID, COVID-19 status, age in years and sex. Where available, HLA class I and class II types were taken from metadata supplied by the sample provider and were not determined by assay-based typing. Summary of the overall study and its limitations: Clinical and demographic metadata were provided uncurated, with the amount varying by source and participant.

Details on this clone: The antigen it recognizes is unknown. Within one base of it there is no much larger clone, and no base qualities were kept.

The collaborating institutions used their own protocols to collect whole blood in K2EDTA tubes. For TCRbeta analysis, collaborators shipped samples in one of three forms: frozen whole blood, isolated PBMCs, or DNA extracted from either of those sample types. The germline V gene yields KGHSH for CDR1 and LQKENI for CDR2. Relative to germline, V is 0 bases shorter and J is 4 bases shorter, with 9 bases between their ends. The CDR3, cysteine through phenylalanine, is 14 amino acids long. The entry retains the CDR3 DNA only, 42 bases that are in frame from base 1. The immunoSEQ Assay, a bias-controlled multiplex PCR, was used to amplify TCRbeta CDR3 regions from genomic DNA. In the original analysis: Within the assay, amplification of reference gene primers was used to estimate how many nucleated cells each sample contained. To quantify the absolute abundance of each unique TCRbeta CDR3 rearrangement, sequence reads were collapsed and filtered. For each sample, productive Simpson clonality was calculated as the square root of Simpson's diversity index across productive rearrangements. The table comes from immuneACCESS by way of TCRdb, which keeps in-frame sequences with V and J called. Part of the clones is missing from these tables; in studies checked, under half for an unresolved V gene and the rest for unknown reasons. That table supplies the V and J calls and clone size; D and trimming were determined from the DNA. This sample is represented by around 55,000 clones; 85% to 90% of them were singletons. The ten largest clonotypes hold under 1.5% of the sample.

The TCR was taken from a man aged 55 to 69 with acute or convalescent COVID-19. The sequence is built from TRBV18 and TRBJ1-2; a tentative D match to TRBD1 spans 6 bases. The sequenced sample was peripheral blood. The CDR3 region: CASSPPDSFYGYTF. Here is the DNA: TGTGCCAGCTCACCACCGGACAGTTTCTATGGCTACACCTTC. Extended through the reference TRBV18 and TRBJ1-2 proteins, this CDR3 yields the full variable domain: NAGVMQNPRHLVRRRGQEARLRCSPMKGHSHVYWYRQLPEEGLKFMVYLQKENIIDESGMPKERFSAEFPKEGPSILRIQQVVRGDSAAYFCASSPPDSFYGYTFGSGTRLTVV.